These 6 T cell receptor beta chains share one sample of origin, sequenced in a study of T cells after yellow fever vaccination. TCRdb recomputed calls from the 5' RACE reads with MiXCR, one row per CDR3 protein. The sample lists some 340,000 distinct CDR3 sequences; around 11% were seen once. The sample was CD4+ T cells sorted from PBMCs, taken 45 days after the yellow fever booster vaccination. The receptors shown here come from a man between 18 and 35 years old who received the YFV17D yellow fever vaccine.

In its sample, this clonotype was seen a few times. The chain has TRBV20-1 and TRBJ2-3, with 9 bases fitting TRBD2. With V trimmed by 6 bases and J by 4 bases, 11 bases remained unmatched. Germline V gene data show CDR1 as DFQATT and CDR2 as SNEGSKA (reference sequence). This CDR3 has 15 amino acids. The CDR3 nucleotides are TGCAGTGCAGGGGCTAGCGGGGAAGGGGCAGATACGCAGTATTTT. Translated: CSAGASGEGADTQYF.

This clonotype was seen only a few times. The chain is built from TRBV29-1 and TRBJ1-1; 8 nucleotides agree with TRBD1. The V gene end was trimmed by 4 bases and the J gene end by 3 bases; junction bases not matched to a gene: 10. This CDR3 spans 15 amino acids. Per the germline V gene, CDR1 is SQVTM and CDR2 is ANQGSEA. The CDR3 loop reads CSVAGQGWGDTEAFF. CDR3 coding DNA: TGCAGCGTTGCTGGACAGGGTTGGGGAGACACTGAAGCTTTCTTT.

This clonotype was seen more than once but under ten times. This chain uses TRBV6-6 with TRBJ2-2, with D uncertain. V was pared by 6 bases and J by 6 bases, with 14 bases between. Germline V gene sequence: CDR1 MNHNY, CDR2 SVGAGI (reference sequence). The CDR3 sequence is 14 residues long. The CDR3 DNA reads as TGTGCCAGCAGCGGCGTAGGGTCGGCCGGGGAGCTGTTTTTT. Translated: CASSGVGSAGELFF.

This clonotype was seen a handful of times. The chain is built from TRBV6-1 and TRBJ2-1, with unresolved D. The CDR3 sequence is 15 residues long. V was shortened by 4 bases and J by 2 bases, with 12 bases between the two germline ends. Germline CDR1 and CDR2: MNHNS and SASEGT. In DNA form, the CDR3 reads TGTGCCAGCAGTGTCGGGCAAGACCCCTACAATGAGCAGTTCTTC. This gives the protein CASSVGQDPYNEQFF.

Notes on this clonotype: Germline is not matched at one junction end, which may reflect a read error. V usage is TRBV5-1 and J usage is TRBJ2-1, with 9 bases aligning to TRBD1. The CDR3 extends over 15 amino acids. Germline V gene data show CDR1 as SGHRS and CDR2 as YFSETQ. This chain's CDR3 is CASSNPGQGHNEQSF. The DNA of the CDR3 is TGCGCCAGCAGTAACCCGGGACAGGGACACAATGAGCAGTCCTTC.

The sample holds many counts of this clonotype. The chain recombines TRBV28 with TRBJ2-1; the D gene is possibly TRBD1 (5 bases). This CDR3 is built from 16 residues. V was shortened by 4 bases and J by 1 base, with 14 bases between the two germline ends. Germline CDR1 MDHEN, CDR2 SYDVKM. In DNA form, the CDR3 reads TGTGCCAGCAGTTCAAATAGAAGGGGTTCCTACAATGAGCAGTTCTTC. As protein: CASSSNRRGSYNEQFF.